Listed here are 7 T cell receptor beta chains from one sample, sequenced in a study of CXCR3-negative and CXCR3-positive naive CD8 T cells. Libraries were UMI-labeled 5' RACE TRB cDNA. After re-calling the 5' RACE reads, TCRdb lists one entry per CDR3 protein, DNA absent. This table holds about 62,000 distinct CDR3 sequences. The sample taken for sequencing was naive CXCR3- CD8+ T cells from blood. The subset denotes: CD45RO-CCR7+CD27+CD95- naive CD8+ T cells lacking CXCR3 (TNR3-). The receptors shown here come from a human donor in good health. Some clones in this sample may be carry-over from other donors' samples.

The V gene is TRBV7-2, the J gene TRBJ2-7; TCRdb lists TRBD2, though no DNA is available to test this call. Germline lookup yields CDR1 SGHTA and CDR2 FQGNSA. The CDR3 consists of 17 residues. CDR3 residues: CASSVLAGGYSSYEQYF.

V usage is TRBV5-1 and J usage is TRBJ2-7; TCRdb indicates TRBD2, and absent DNA this call remains unverified. Germline V gene data show CDR1 as SGHRS and CDR2 as YFSETQ. The CDR3 consists of 16 residues. CDR3 residues: CASSLALAGDSYEQYF.

The rearrangement links TRBV11-2 to TRBJ2-7; TCRdb picks TRBD1, but there is no DNA to check that call. Germline CDR1 and CDR2: SGHAT and FQNNGV. This CDR3 has 14 amino acids. The CDR3 loop is CASSLTGVADEQYF.

V is TRBV20-1 and J is TRBJ1-3. CDR1 is DFQATT, CDR2 SNEGSKA, per germline (reference sequence). This CDR3 is 12 amino acids long. This CDR3 is CSAPVGGNTIYF.

The CDR3 loop reads CSVDRLGSYEQYF. The chain recombines TRBV29-1 with TRBJ2-7. The CDR3 extends over 13 amino acids. The germline V gene encodes CDR1 SQVTM and CDR2 ANQGSEA.

The genes are TRBV28 and TRBJ2-5. The CDR3 has 12 residues. Germline values: CDR1 MDHEN, CDR2 SYDVKM. The CDR3 protein is CASSDGTEAQYF.

CDR3 protein: CASSYPAPLSEQFF. The chain couples TRBV6-2 or TRBV6-3 to TRBJ2-1; TCRdb designates TRBD1, a call that cannot be tested without DNA. CDR3 length equals 14 residues. The V gene's germline CDR1 is MNHEY and CDR2 SVGEGT.